This passage covers 14 T cell receptor beta chains from one sample sequenced in a study of blood T cell repertoires in COVID-19. The repertoire was sequenced with immunoSEQ multiplex PCR; TCRdb's copy has only in-frame clones and lacks some. This sample has 85,000 to 130,000 clones, with around 90% found just once. Sequencing used peripheral blood. The source is a human donor in a cohort sampled during active COVID-19.

The chain joins TRBV9 to TRBJ1-1, with 7 bases that match TRBD1. Trimming took 0 bases from V and 2 from J; bases not matched to a gene: 7. CDR1 is SGDLS, CDR2 YYNGEE, per germline. The CDR3 length is 16 residues. CDR3 residues: CASSVVRGLSNTEAFF. Written as DNA, the CDR3 is TGTGCCAGCAGCGTAGTTAGGGGGCTCTCCAACACTGAAGCTTTCTTT.

J is TRBJ2-5 and V is TRBV5-1; 7 bases fit TRBD2. V lost 0 bases and J lost 5; bases outside the gene matches: 10. Germline V gene sequence: CDR1 SGHRS, CDR2 YFSETQ. The CDR3 totals 16 residues. The CDR3 here is CASSLVPSGSVETQYF. In DNA form, the CDR3 reads TGCGCCAGCAGCTTGGTACCTAGCGGATCGGTCGAGACCCAGTACTTC.

The rearrangement uses TRBV24-1 and TRBJ1-6, with 7 bases identical to TRBD1. The germline gives CDR1 KGHDR, CDR2 SFDVKD. Trimming cost V 4 bases and J 7 bases; bases outside gene matches: 3. The CDR3 contains 14 residues. CDR3 sequence (DNA): TGTGCCACCAGTGAGACAGGGTCGAATTCACCCCTCCACTTT. This gives the protein CATSETGSNSPLHF.

The CDR3 spells CASSLQQGDYGYTF. The CDR3 DNA reads as TGTGCCAGCAGCTTACAACAGGGAGACTATGGCTACACCTTC. J is TRBJ1-2 and V is TRBV7-2, with D possibly being TRBD1 (6 bases). The germline V gene has CDR1 SGHTA and CDR2 FQGNSA. V was clipped by 2 bases and J by 3 bases, with 10 bases between them. This CDR3 spans 14 amino acids.

V usage is TRBV6-5 and J usage is TRBJ1-2; the match to TRBD1 covers 7 bases. CDR1 is MNHEY, CDR2 SVGAGI, per germline. The CDR3 is 15 amino acids. The J segment lost 4 bases and the V segment lost 7 bases, leaving 12 bases of the junction unmatched. CDR3 sequence (DNA): TGTGCCAGCACACAGTCTGTGGGACAGATCTATGGCTACACCTTC. Its protein is CASTQSVGQIYGYTF.

The genes are TRBV7-9 and TRBJ1-2; TRBD1 matches at 9 bases. V trimming: 2 bases; J trimming: 5 bases; junction bases outside the gene matches: 6. There are 15 residues in the CDR3. Per the germline V gene, CDR1 is SEHNR and CDR2 is FQNEAQ (reference sequence). The CDR3 sequence: CASSLTGGFRYGYTF. The CDR3 region has the DNA TGTGCCAGCAGCTTAACAGGGGGCTTCCGGTATGGCTACACCTTC. Filled out from reference TRBV7-9 and TRBJ1-2, the complete variable domain reads DTGVSQNPRHKITKRGQNVTFRCDPISEHNRLYWYRQTLGQGPEFLTYFQNEAQLEKSRLLSDRFSAERPKGSFSTLEIQRTEQGDSAMYLCASSLTGGFRYGYTFGSGTRLTVV.

This chain connects TRBV13 to TRBJ2-1; D is unclear. This CDR3 is 11 amino acids long. Between the trimmed V and J ends, which lost 2 bases and 7 bases, there was a span of 3 bases. Germline V gene lookup returns CDR1 PRHDT and CDR2 FYEKMQ (reference sequence). The chain's CDR3 is CASSLSNEQFF. The DNA of the CDR3 is TGTGCCAGCAGCTTATCGAATGAGCAGTTCTTC.

This clone turned up a few times. The chain carries TRBV6-5 and TRBJ2-7; D possibly corresponds to TRBD2 (5 bases). The CDR3 is 12 amino acids. Germline assignment: CDR1 MNHEY and CDR2 SVGAGI. V was trimmed by 7 bases and J by 0 bases, leaving 7 bases between them. DNA for the CDR3: TGTGCCAGCACCCGGGGCTCCTACGAGCAGTACTTC. This codes for CASTRGSYEQYF.

The CDR3 reads CASRSQETQYF. DNA of the CDR3: TGTGCCAGCAGGTCTCAAGAGACCCAGTACTTC. The gene calls are TRBV12-3 or TRBV12-4 and TRBJ2-5; D unresolved. V lost 6 bases and J 2 bases, leaving 4 bases between the germline ends. The CDR3 runs 11 residues.

The V gene is TRBV5-6, the J gene TRBJ1-1; D may be TRBD1 (5 bases). The length of the CDR3 is 14 residues. Deletions cut 7 bases from V and 1 base from J, with 14 bases between. Germline loops: CDR1 SGHDT, CDR2 YYEEEE. For the CDR3, the DNA is TGTGCCAGCGTGCAGGGCCCCAAGAACACTGAAGCTTTCTTT. Translating gives CASVQGPKNTEAFF. The variable domain in full, completed from reference TRBV5-6 and TRBJ1-1, reads DAGVTQSPTHLIKTRGQQVTLRCSPKSGHDTVSWYQQALGQGPQFIFQYYEEEERQRGNFPDRFSGHQFPNYSSELNVNALLLGDSALYLCASVQGPKNTEAFFGQGTRLTVV.

The genes are TRBV4-3 and TRBJ1-6; D unclear. Germline V gene lookup returns CDR1 LGHNA and CDR2 YSLEER. This CDR3 is built from 18 residues. The V gene lost 3 bases and the J gene lost 0 bases, with 15 bases spanning the gap. CDR3 protein: CASSQKMRVSSYNSPLHF. In nucleotides, the CDR3 is TGCGCCAGCAGCCAGAAGATGAGAGTAAGCTCCTATAATTCACCCCTCCACTTT.

V gene TRBV6-6 combines with J gene TRBJ1-6; 11 nucleotides agree with TRBD1. This CDR3 has 15 amino acids. CDR1 and CDR2 (germline): MNHNY, SVGAGI (reference sequence). Trimming removed 5 bases from V and 9 bases from J; junction bases left unmatched: 6. CDR3 sequence reads: CASSPGQGARSPLHF. CDR3 DNA sequence: TGTGCCAGCAGTCCAGGACAGGGGGCACGTTCACCCCTCCACTTT.

The table lists this clone with a count of one. J is TRBJ1-1 and V is TRBV3-1 (or the pseudogene TRBV3-2); possible D gene TRBD1, 5 bases. The CDR3 length is 14 residues. V was cut by 6 bases and J by 6 bases, with 17 bases left in between. CDR1 and CDR2 (germline): LGHDT, YNNKEL (reference sequence). DNA for the CDR3: TGTGCCAGCAGGGGGGGTTTACAGTCCGCTGAAGCTTTCTTT. Translation: CASRGGLQSAEAFF.

The chain has TRBV6-5 and TRBJ2-7, with D possibly matching TRBD1 (5 bases). The germline CDR1 and CDR2 sequences are MNHEY and SVGAGI. The germline V and J ends were trimmed by 2 bases and 2 bases, with 10 bases remaining between them. This CDR3 has 14 residues. The CDR3 DNA is TGTGCCAGCAGTTACCTCGGACACACCTACGAGCAGTACTTC. Amino acids: CASSYLGHTYEQYF.